What follows is one T cell receptor beta chain and its context. Its antigen is undetermined. The read terminates 3 residues before the CDR3 end, so the remaining end is supplied by the germline J gene. This sample is drawn from a study of T cells in women clearing cervical HPV infection. Some clones are missing from TCRdb's copy, which holds only in-frame ones; the method was immunoSEQ multiplex PCR. The sample has 30,000 to 40,000 clones. V was pared by 6 bases and J by 0 bases, with 3 bases of the junction left unmatched. The CDR3 runs 15 residues. Germline loops: CDR1 DFQATT, CDR2 SNEGSKA (reference sequence). Study results and caveats: CIN3+ cases had significantly higher TCR repertoire richness than controls, but evenness did not differ.

This clonotype was obtained from a woman aged 18 to 69 with a cervical HPV16 infection that either progressed to CIN3+ or cleared (not recorded which). The sequencing sample was made of blood buffy coat. The V gene is TRBV20-1, the J gene TRBJ1-6; TRBD1 aligns across 9 bases. The CDR3 protein is CSAETGGSYNSPLHF. Partial CDR3 DNA: TGCAGTGCGGAGACAGGGGGCTCCTATAATTCACCC.